This entry lists 29 T cell receptor beta chains sequenced from one sample in a study of control samples from healthy donors and cancer patients. The assay was immunoSEQ multiplex PCR, and TCRdb's table has in-frame clones only and misses some. The sample lists 70,000 to 85,000 clones, roughly nine tenths occurring once. Sequenced sample: blood. The receptor set was obtained from a man between 50 and 59 years old in good health.

The rearrangement links TRBV19 to TRBJ1-5, with D perhaps matching TRBD1 (5 bases). CDR1 and CDR2 from the germline V gene are LNHDA and SQIVND (reference sequence). The CDR3 is 14 residues long. The germline V and J ends were trimmed by 2 bases and 7 bases, with 12 bases remaining between them. The CDR3 sequence is CASSIPQGHQPQHF. CDR3 coding DNA: TGTGCCAGTAGTATACCGCAGGGTCACCAGCCCCAGCATTTT.

As DNA, the CDR3 is TGTGCCAGCAGTCTCCTGCTGAACACTGAAGCTTTCTTT. Protein product: CASSLLLNTEAFF. The gene calls are TRBV27 and TRBJ1-1; D is unclear. The CDR3 covers 13 residues. Germline-derived CDR1 and CDR2 are MNHEY and SMNVEV (reference sequence). The V end was cut by 5 bases, the J end by 0 bases, with 7 bases between.

The chain has TRBV6-5 and TRBJ2-5; unclear D gene. Trimming removed 5 bases from V and 5 bases from J, with 15 bases in between. The CDR3 is made up of 14 amino acids. Germline V gene lookup returns CDR1 MNHEY and CDR2 SVGAGI. The CDR3 sequence: CASSPEIGRETQYF. As DNA, the CDR3 is TGTGCCAGCAGTCCCGAGATCGGTCGGGAGACCCAGTACTTC.

The V call is TRBV18, the J call TRBJ1-2, with 7 nucleotides matching TRBD1. Germline assignment: CDR1 KGHSH and CDR2 LQKENI. V lost 2 bases to trimming and J lost 4 bases; unmatched junction nucleotides: 10. The CDR3 covers 16 residues. CDR3 sequence (DNA): TGTGCCAGCTCACCAAATTCAGGACAGGCTGTCTATGGCTACACCTTC. Encoded protein: CASSPNSGQAVYGYTF.

The genes are TRBV13 and TRBJ2-4; no clear D. V lost 4 bases to trimming and J lost 0 bases, with 7 bases between them. This CDR3 has 14 residues. Germline CDR1 reads PRHDT; CDR2 reads FYEKMQ (reference sequence). The CDR3 DNA is TGTGCCAGCAGCTCGCCGGTAGCCAAAAACATTCAGTACTTC. It encodes CASSSPVAKNIQYF.

V usage is TRBV5-1 and J usage is TRBJ2-5; 8 nucleotides agree with TRBD1. CDR1 is SGHRS, CDR2 YFSETQ, per germline. The ends lost 6 bases at V and 1 base at J; junction bases unmatched: 5. This CDR3 is 14 amino acids long. Written as DNA, the CDR3 is TGCGCCAGCACTAGACAGGGGACCCAAGAGACCCAGTACTTC. The encoded protein is CASTRQGTQETQYF.

This clone was seen only once. V usage is TRBV19 and J usage is TRBJ1-6, with D possibly matching TRBD1 (5 bases). Germline V gene data show CDR1 as LNHDA and CDR2 as SQIVND (reference sequence). The V and J ends lost 9 bases and 2 bases respectively, with 11 bases between them. The length of the CDR3 is 14 residues. The CDR3 reads CASGQGPYNSPLHF. CDR3 sequence (DNA): TGTGCCAGCGGGCAGGGTCCCTATAATTCACCCCTCCACTTT.

The count of this clone is one. The chain employs TRBV7-2 and TRBJ1-1; 8 bases align to TRBD1. The CDR3 sequence is 15 residues long. Germline V gives CDR1 SGHTA, CDR2 FQGNSA. J lost 5 bases, V lost 6 bases, and 11 bases had no gene match. CDR3 DNA: TGTGCCAGCAGTTCAGGAGACAGGGGAAAGACTGAAGCTTTCTTT. Protein: CASSSGDRGKTEAFF.

This chain connects TRBV10-3 to TRBJ1-1; TRBD1 might be the D (5 bases). Trimming pared 8 bases from V and 1 base from J, leaving 11 bases between. The CDR3 runs to 13 residues. Germline CDR1 ENHRY, CDR2 SYGVKD. The CDR3 bases are TGTGCCATCTCGGGGGAAAGGAACACTGAAGCTTTCTTT. Translation: CAISGERNTEAFF.

The rearrangement uses TRBV19 and TRBJ2-2; D remains unclear. This CDR3 comprises 13 residues. CDR1 and CDR2 (germline): LNHDA, SQIVND (reference sequence). V was trimmed by 0 bases and J by 6 bases, leaving 5 bases between them. DNA of the CDR3: TGTGCCAGTAGTATAGAGGTGGCCGGGGAGCTGTTTTTT. As protein: CASSIEVAGELFF.

This chain links TRBV7-2 with TRBJ2-7; weak D call: TRBD1 (5 bases). Trimming pared 8 bases from V and 2 bases from J, leaving 13 bases between. Germline V gene sequence: CDR1 SGHTA, CDR2 FQGNSA. This CDR3 comprises 13 residues. The CDR3 DNA reads as TGTGCCAGCGGGAAGGGGTCCACCTACGAGCAGTACTTC. Translating gives CASGKGSTYEQYF.

A few counts support this clone. The chain is built from TRBV11-2 and TRBJ1-1; D not resolved. Per germline, CDR1 SGHAT and CDR2 FQNNGV. Trimming pared 5 bases from V and 6 bases from J, leaving 13 bases between. There are 13 residues in the CDR3. The CDR3 sequence: CASSPRAASEAFF. The CDR3 nucleotides read TGTGCCAGCAGCCCTAGAGCCGCCTCTGAAGCTTTCTTT.

The chain links TRBV19 to TRBJ1-5; 12 positions agree with TRBD1. CDR3 length equals 16 residues. After removal of 2 bases from V and 7 bases from J, the junction contained 6 bases not matched to a gene. CDR1 and CDR2 (germline): LNHDA, SQIVND (reference sequence). CDR3 sequence reads: CASSIMGQGAEQPQHF. CDR3 coding DNA: TGTGCCAGTAGTATAATGGGACAGGGGGCGGAACAGCCCCAGCATTTT.

The chain couples TRBV12-3 or TRBV12-4 to TRBJ2-5, with 8 bases aligning to TRBD2. J was trimmed by 3 bases and V by 6 bases; bases with no gene match: 3. The CDR3 is made up of 13 amino acids. DNA of the CDR3: TGTGCCAGCAGCCGAGCGGGGGAAGAGACCCAGTACTTC. Protein sequence: CASSRAGEETQYF.

The rearrangement joins TRBV2 to TRBJ2-6; no definite D call. This CDR3 region has 15 residues. V was cut by 3 bases and J by 0 bases, with 6 bases left in between. Germline V lookup: CDR1 SNHLY, CDR2 FYNNEI. The CDR3 sequence is CASSDRSSGANVLTF. In DNA, the CDR3 is TGTGCCAGCAGTGACAGAAGCTCTGGGGCCAACGTCCTGACTTTC. Together with reference TRBV2 and TRBJ2-6, the CDR3 gives the full variable domain: EPEVTQTPSHQVTQMGQEVILRCVPISNHLYFYWYRQILGQKVEFLVSFYNNEISEKSEIFDDQFSVERPDGSNFTLKIRSTKLEDSAMYFCASSDRSSGANVLTFGAGSRLTVL.

The chain carries TRBV7-9 and TRBJ2-5; D tentatively fits TRBD1 or TRBD2 (5 bases each). Germline V gene lookup returns CDR1 SEHNR and CDR2 FQNEAQ (reference sequence). CDR3 length: 13 amino acids. The V end lost 8 bases, the J end lost 9 bases, and 19 bases lay between the germline ends. The CDR3 spells CASVHLGDEAQYF. The DNA of the CDR3 is TGTGCCAGCGTACATTTGGGGGACGAAGCCCAGTACTTC.

The V and J genes are TRBV5-1 and TRBJ1-1, with TRBD1 matching 7 bases. CDR3 length equals 12 residues. Germline CDR1 reads SGHRS; CDR2 reads YFSETQ. V was clipped by 4 bases and J by 11 bases; unmatched bases: 8. The CDR3 nucleotides are TGCGCCAGCAGCCCAGGACAGGCCGGGGCTTTCTTT. Translating gives CASSPGQAGAFF.

The chain combines TRBV24-1 with TRBJ1-2; TRBD1 matches 7 bases. Germline V lookup: CDR1 KGHDR, CDR2 SFDVKD. J lost 6 bases, V lost 6 bases, and 9 bases had no gene match. This CDR3 spans 14 amino acids. CDR3 in DNA: TGTGCCACCAGTTCTGAAGGGACAGTTGATGGCTACACCTTC. Encoded protein: CATSSEGTVDGYTF.

The V and J genes are TRBV27 and TRBJ1-5; TRBD1 agrees at 7 bases. Per the germline V gene, CDR1 is MNHEY and CDR2 is SMNVEV (reference sequence). This CDR3 has 14 amino acids. V shed 2 bases and J 6 bases; nucleotides not matched to a gene: 4. The CDR3 coding sequence is TGTGCCAGCAGTTTAACGCAGGGGGGTCAGCCCCAGCATTTT. Translated, it gives CASSLTQGGQPQHF.

This chain joins TRBV13 and TRBJ1-3; D gene unclear. Germline V gives CDR1 PRHDT, CDR2 FYEKMQ (reference sequence). The CDR3 totals 16 residues. The V end was cut by 7 bases, the J end by 3 bases, with 19 bases between. DNA of the CDR3: TGTGCCAGCACCATGGTAGGGTTCAGCGGTGGAAACACCATATATTTT. This gives the protein CASTMVGFSGGNTIYF.

The chain links TRBV29-1 to TRBJ2-5; 10 bases are a match to TRBD1. Germline V gene lookup returns CDR1 SQVTM and CDR2 ANQGSEA. This CDR3 contains 16 residues. The ends lost 3 bases at V and 4 bases at J; junction bases unmatched: 11. The CDR3 bases are TGCAGCGTTGATCTCCGGGACAGGGGAAAAGGAGAGACCCAGTACTTC. Translating it yields CSVDLRDRGKGETQYF.

The CDR3, as DNA: TGTGCCAGCAGTGCGGCAGGAAATCAGCCCCAGCATTTT. Its translation: CASSAAGNQPQHF. This chain uses TRBV25-1 with TRBJ1-5; D unclear. Germline V gene data show CDR1 as MGHDK and CDR2 as SYGVNS. The length of the CDR3 is 13 residues. Deletions cut 4 bases from V and 4 bases from J, with 8 bases between.

This chain joins TRBV11-2 and TRBJ1-4; 9 nucleotides match TRBD1. CDR1 is SGHAT, CDR2 FQNNGV, per germline. Unmatched junction bases numbered 10, after V lost 4 bases and J lost 10 bases. The CDR3 is 15 amino acids. The CDR3 DNA reads TGTGCCAGCAGCTCGCCGGGACAGGGCGGCGCAAAACTGTTTTTT. Protein sequence: CASSSPGQGGAKLFF.

The gene calls are TRBV5-4 and TRBJ1-1; the D is unclear. The CDR3 consists of 14 residues. From germline, CDR1 is SGHNT and CDR2 YYREEE (reference sequence). V lost 5 bases, J lost 5 bases, and 16 bases lay in between. CDR3 bases: TGTGCCAGCAGTCCGGAGGCAGTGCGGACTGAAGCTTTCTTT. This encodes CASSPEAVRTEAFF.

The chain has TRBV6-5 and TRBJ1-4; the D is unclear. CDR3 size: 13 residues. Trimming pared 8 bases from V and 9 bases from J, leaving 16 bases between. Per the germline V gene, CDR1 is MNHEY and CDR2 is SVGAGI. CDR3 coding DNA: TGTGCCAGCCTACCTTCTGGAGGGCAAAAACTGTTTTTT. It yields the protein CASLPSGGQKLFF.

The CDR3, as DNA: TGTGCCACCAGTGACCGACAGGGGGGAAAGGATCAGCCCCAGCATTTT. Residues: CATSDRQGGKDQPQHF. V usage is TRBV24-1 and J usage is TRBJ1-5, with 9 positions matching TRBD1. The CDR3 contains 16 residues. After removal of 4 bases from V and 5 bases from J, the junction contained 8 bases not matched to a gene. Germline V gene sequence: CDR1 KGHDR, CDR2 SFDVKD.

The chain employs TRBV5-6 and TRBJ1-4, with a possible D match to TRBD1 (5 bases). The CDR3 is 16 amino acids. The V and J ends lost 3 bases and 7 bases respectively, with 19 bases between them. CDR1 is SGHDT, CDR2 YYEEEE, per germline. The CDR3 spells CASSSDLNRNGEKLFF. The CDR3 nucleotides are TGTGCCAGCAGCTCCGACCTCAACAGGAATGGTGAAAAACTGTTTTTT.

V usage is TRBV6-5 and J usage is TRBJ2-1; weak D call: TRBD1 (6 bases). CDR3 length equals 13 residues. V lost 6 bases to trimming and J lost 5 bases, with 11 bases between them. The germline V gene encodes CDR1 MNHEY and CDR2 SVGAGI. CDR3 residues: CASRSYRDNEQFF. The CDR3 nucleotides read TGTGCCAGCAGGTCTTACAGGGACAATGAGCAGTTCTTC.

The V and J genes are TRBV7-8 and TRBJ1-2, with 9 bases aligning to TRBD1. CDR1 and CDR2 (germline): SGHVS, FQNEAQ. The CDR3 is made up of 12 amino acids. Trimming took 5 bases from V and 6 from J; bases not matched to a gene: 1. DNA for the CDR3: TGTGCCAGCAGCCGGACAGGGGATGGCTACACCTTC. Protein sequence: CASSRTGDGYTF.